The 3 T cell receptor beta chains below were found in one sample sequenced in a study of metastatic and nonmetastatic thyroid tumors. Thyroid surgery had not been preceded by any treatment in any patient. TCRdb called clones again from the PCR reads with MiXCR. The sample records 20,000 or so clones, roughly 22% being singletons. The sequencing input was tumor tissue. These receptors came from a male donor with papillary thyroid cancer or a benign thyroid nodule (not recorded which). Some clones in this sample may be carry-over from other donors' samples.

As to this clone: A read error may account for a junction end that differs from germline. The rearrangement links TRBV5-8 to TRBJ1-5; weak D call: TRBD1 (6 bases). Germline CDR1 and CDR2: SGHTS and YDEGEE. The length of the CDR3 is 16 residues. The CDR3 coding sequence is TGTGCCAGTAGCTTGGGCTACAGGGTGGTCAATCAGCCCCAGCATTTT. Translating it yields CASSLGYRVVNQPQHF.

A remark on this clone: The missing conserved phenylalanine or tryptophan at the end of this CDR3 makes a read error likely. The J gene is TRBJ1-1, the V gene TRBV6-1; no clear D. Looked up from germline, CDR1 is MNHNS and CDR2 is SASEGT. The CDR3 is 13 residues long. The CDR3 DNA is TGTGCCAGCAGCGAAGCAGTGCACACTGAAGCTTTCTTG. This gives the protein CASSEAVHTEAFL.

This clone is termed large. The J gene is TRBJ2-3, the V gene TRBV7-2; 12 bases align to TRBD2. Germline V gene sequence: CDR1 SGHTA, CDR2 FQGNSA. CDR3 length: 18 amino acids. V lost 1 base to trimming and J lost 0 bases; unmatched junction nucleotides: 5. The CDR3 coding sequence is TGTGCCAGCAGCTTAGGGCTAGCGGGAGGGCGGAGCACAGATACGCAGTATTTT. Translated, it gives CASSLGLAGGRSTDTQYF.